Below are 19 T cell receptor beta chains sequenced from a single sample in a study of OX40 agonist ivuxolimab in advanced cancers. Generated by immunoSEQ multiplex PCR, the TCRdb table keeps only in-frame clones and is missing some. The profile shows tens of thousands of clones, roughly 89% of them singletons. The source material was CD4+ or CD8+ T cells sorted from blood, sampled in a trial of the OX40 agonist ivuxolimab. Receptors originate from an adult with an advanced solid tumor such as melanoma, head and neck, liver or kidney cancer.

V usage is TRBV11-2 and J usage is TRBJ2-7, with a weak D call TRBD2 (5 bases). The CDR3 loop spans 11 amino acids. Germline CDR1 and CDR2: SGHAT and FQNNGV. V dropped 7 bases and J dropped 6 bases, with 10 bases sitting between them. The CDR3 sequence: CASTPRGEQYF. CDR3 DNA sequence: TGTGCCAGCACCCCCCGGGGCGAGCAGTACTTC.

CDR3 loop: CASSVGLAGAANTGELFF. The CDR3, as DNA: TGTGCCAGTAGTGTCGGACTAGCGGGGGCCGCGAACACCGGGGAGCTGTTTTTT. The chain employs TRBV19 and TRBJ2-2; 13 bases are shared with TRBD2. The V gene end was trimmed by 5 bases and the J gene end by 0 bases; junction bases not matched to a gene: 6. CDR1 and CDR2 from the germline V gene are LNHDA and SQIVND (reference sequence). CDR3 length equals 18 residues.

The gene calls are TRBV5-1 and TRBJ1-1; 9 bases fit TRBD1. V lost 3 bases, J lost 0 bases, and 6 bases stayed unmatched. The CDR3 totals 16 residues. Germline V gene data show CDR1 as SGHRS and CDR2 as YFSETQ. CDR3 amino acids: CASSWGTGRLNTEAFF. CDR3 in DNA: TGCGCCAGCAGCTGGGGGACAGGGCGCCTGAACACTGAAGCTTTCTTT.

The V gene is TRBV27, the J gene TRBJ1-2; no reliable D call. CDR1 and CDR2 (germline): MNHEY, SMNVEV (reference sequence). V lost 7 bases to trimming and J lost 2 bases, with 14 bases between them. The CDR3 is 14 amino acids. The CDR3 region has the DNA TGTGCCAGCACCAATAACGACGGAAACTATGGCTACACCTTC. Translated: CASTNNDGNYGYTF.

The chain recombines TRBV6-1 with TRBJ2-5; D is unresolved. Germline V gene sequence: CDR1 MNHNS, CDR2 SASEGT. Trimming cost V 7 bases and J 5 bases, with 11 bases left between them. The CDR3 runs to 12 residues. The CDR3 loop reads CASTLIGETQYF. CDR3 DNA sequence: TGTGCCAGCACCTTGATTGGGGAGACCCAGTACTTC.

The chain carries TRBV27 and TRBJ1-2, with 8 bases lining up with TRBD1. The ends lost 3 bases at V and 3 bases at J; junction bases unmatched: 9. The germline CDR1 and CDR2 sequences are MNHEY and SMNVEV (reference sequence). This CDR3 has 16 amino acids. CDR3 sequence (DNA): TGTGCCAGCAGTTTTTTGGGAGGGGGACAGGACTATGGCTACACCTTC. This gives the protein CASSFLGGGQDYGYTF.

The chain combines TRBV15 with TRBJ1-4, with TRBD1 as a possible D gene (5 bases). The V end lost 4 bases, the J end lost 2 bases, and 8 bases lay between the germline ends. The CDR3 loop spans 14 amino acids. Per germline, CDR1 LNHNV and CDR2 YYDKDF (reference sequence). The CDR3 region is CATSKGLTNEKLFF. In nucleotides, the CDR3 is TGTGCCACCAGCAAGGGGTTGACTAATGAAAAACTGTTTTTT.

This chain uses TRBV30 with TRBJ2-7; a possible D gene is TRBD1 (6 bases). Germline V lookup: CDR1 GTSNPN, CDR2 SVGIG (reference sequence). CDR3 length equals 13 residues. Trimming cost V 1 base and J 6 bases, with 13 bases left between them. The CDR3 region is CAWSATGFGEQYF. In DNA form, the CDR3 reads TGTGCCTGGAGTGCTACAGGGTTCGGCGAGCAGTACTTC. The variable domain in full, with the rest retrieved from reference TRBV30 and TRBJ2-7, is SQTIHQWPATLVQPVGSPLSLECTVEGTSNPNLYWYRQAAGRGLQLLFYSVGIGQISSEVPQNLSASRPQDRQFILSSKKLLLSDSGFYLCAWSATGFGEQYFGPGTRLTVT.

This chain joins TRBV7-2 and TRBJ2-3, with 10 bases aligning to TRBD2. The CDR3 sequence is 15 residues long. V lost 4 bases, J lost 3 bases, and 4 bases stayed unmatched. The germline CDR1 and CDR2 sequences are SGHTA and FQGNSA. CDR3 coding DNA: TGTGCCAGCAGCTCTAGCGGGAGCGGAACAGATACGCAGTATTTT. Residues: CASSSSGSGTDTQYF.

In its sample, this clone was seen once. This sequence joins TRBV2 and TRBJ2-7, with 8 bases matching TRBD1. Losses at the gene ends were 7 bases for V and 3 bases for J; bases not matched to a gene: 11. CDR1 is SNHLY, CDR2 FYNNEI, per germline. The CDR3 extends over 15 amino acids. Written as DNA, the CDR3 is TGTGCCAGCACAGGAGCGGACAGGGATAACTACGAGCAGTACTTC. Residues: CASTGADRDNYEQYF. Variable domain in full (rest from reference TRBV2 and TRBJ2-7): EPEVTQTPSHQVTQMGQEVILRCVPISNHLYFYWYRQILGQKVEFLVSFYNNEISEKSEIFDDQFSVERPDGSNFTLKIRSTKLEDSAMYFCASTGADRDNYEQYFGPGTRLTVT.

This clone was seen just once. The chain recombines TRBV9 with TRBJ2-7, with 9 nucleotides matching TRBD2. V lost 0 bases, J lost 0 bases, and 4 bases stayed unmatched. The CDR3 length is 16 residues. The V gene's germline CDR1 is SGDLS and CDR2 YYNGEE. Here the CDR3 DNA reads TGTGCCAGCAGCGTAGCGGGACTAGCCTTCTCCTACGAGCAGTACTTC. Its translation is CASSVAGLAFSYEQYF. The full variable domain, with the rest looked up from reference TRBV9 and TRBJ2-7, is DSGVTQTPKHLITATGQRVTLRCSPRSGDLSVYWYQQSLDQGLQFLIQYYNGEERAKGNILERFSAQQFPDLHSELNLSSLELGDSALYFCASSVAGLAFSYEQYFGPGTRLTVT.

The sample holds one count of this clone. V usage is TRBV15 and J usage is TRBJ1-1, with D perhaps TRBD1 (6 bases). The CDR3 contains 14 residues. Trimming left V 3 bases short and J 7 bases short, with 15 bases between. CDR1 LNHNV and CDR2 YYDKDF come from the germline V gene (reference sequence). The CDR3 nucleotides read TGTGCCACCAGCAGGGGGGGGCAGAGCAATGAAGCTTTCTTT. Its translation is CATSRGGQSNEAFF.

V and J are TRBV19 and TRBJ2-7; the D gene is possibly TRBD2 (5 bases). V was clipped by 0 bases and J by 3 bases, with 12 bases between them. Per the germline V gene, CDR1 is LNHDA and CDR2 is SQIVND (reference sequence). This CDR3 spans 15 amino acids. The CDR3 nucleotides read TGTGCCAGTAGTATAGAAGGAGGTCTCGTCTACGAGCAGTACTTC. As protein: CASSIEGGLVYEQYF.

DNA for the CDR3: TGTGCCAGCAGCTTGATGACAGGGGACACCGGGGAGCTGTTTTTT. As protein: CASSLMTGDTGELFF. This sequence joins TRBV5-6 and TRBJ2-2, with TRBD1 matching 8 bases. The CDR3 has 15 residues. The V segment lost 1 base and the J segment 3 bases; nucleotides outside the gene matches: 2. Germline lookup yields CDR1 SGHDT and CDR2 YYEEEE.

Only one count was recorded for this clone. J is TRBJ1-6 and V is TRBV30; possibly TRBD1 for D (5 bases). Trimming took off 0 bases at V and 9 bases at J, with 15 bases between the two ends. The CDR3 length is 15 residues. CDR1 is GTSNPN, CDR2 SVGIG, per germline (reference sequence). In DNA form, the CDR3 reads TGTGCCTGGAGTGTTGGGGGAATTTCGAGTTCACCCCTCCACTTT. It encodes CAWSVGGISSSPLHF.

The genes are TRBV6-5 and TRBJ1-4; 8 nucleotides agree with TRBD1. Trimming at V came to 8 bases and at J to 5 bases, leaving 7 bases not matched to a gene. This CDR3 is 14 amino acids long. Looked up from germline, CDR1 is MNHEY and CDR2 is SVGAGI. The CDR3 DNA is TGTGCCAGCGGAAACAGGGGGTGGAATGAAAAACTGTTTTTT. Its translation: CASGNRGWNEKLFF.

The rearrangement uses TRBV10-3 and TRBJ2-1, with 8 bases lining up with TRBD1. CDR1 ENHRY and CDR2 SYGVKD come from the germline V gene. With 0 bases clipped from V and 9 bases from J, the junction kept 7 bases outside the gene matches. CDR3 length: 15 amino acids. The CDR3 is CAISESGQGKGEQFF. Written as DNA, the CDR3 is TGTGCCATCAGTGAGTCAGGACAGGGAAAAGGTGAGCAGTTCTTC.

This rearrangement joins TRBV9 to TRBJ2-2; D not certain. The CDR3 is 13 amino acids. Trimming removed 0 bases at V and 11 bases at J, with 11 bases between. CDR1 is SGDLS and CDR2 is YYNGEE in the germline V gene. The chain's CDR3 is CASSVGMGRELFF. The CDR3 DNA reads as TGTGCCAGCAGCGTAGGGATGGGTCGAGAGCTGTTTTTT.

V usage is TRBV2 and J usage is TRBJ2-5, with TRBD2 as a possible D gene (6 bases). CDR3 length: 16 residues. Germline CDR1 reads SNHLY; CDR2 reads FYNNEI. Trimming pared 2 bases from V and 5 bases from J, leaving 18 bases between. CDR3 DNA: TGTGCCAGCAGTGAAACCCTGGCAGGCCGGGGGGAGACCCAGTACTTC. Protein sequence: CASSETLAGRGETQYF.